This T cell receptor beta chain was documented in a study of CD8+ T cells in alopecia areata. Across the study: Administration of oral tofacitinib to treated patients was at 5 to 10 mg twice daily. Whole-study results and caveats: An increase in clonality over normal scalp was evident in lesional scalp, especially alopecia totalis/universalis.

CDR1 is LNHNV and CDR2 is YYDKDF in the germline V gene (reference sequence). V was pared by 0 bases and J by 4 bases, with 6 bases between. The CDR3 spans 13 residues. As to this clone: Its antigen is not identified.

Sequencing used cDNA as its template, made by extracting RNA and reverse transcribing it. Using immunoSEQ multiplex PCR, the repertoire was profiled, and TCRdb retains in-frame clones only, with some absent. This sample has 170,000 or so clones, with about 60% found just once. Sample treatment: oral pan-JAK inhibitor, 5-10 mg twice daily. The sequenced sample was CD8+ T cells sorted from blood, obtained at week 24, from a patient treated with tofacitinib. This TCR was recovered from a human donor with alopecia areata. V gene TRBV15 combines with J gene TRBJ1-2; D not certain. This chain's CDR3 is CATSREQGYGYTF. CDR3 DNA: TGTGCCACCAGCAGAGAACAAGGCTATGGCTACACCTTC.